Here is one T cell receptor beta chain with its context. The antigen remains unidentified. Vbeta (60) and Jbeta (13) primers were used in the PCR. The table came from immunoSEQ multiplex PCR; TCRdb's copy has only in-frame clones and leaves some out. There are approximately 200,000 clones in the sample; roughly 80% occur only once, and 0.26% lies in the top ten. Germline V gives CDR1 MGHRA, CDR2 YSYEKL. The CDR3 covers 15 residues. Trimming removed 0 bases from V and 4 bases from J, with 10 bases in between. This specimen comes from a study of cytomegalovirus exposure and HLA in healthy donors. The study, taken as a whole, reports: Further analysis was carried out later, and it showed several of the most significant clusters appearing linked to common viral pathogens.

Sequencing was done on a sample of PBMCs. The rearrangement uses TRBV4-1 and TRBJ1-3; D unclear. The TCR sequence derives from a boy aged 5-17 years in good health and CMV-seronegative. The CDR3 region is CASSQDGATGNTIYF. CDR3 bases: TGCGCCAGCAGCCAAGATGGAGCCACAGGAAACACCATATATTTT.